The T cell receptor beta chain described here comes from a study of T-cell reconstitution after alpha-beta-depleted transplantation in children. Preparation of the TCRbeta library was carried out with unique molecular identifiers. TCRdb called the PCR reads again in MiXCR, with one record for every CDR3 protein. The sample comprises fewer than 700,000 distinct CDR3 sequences, under 25% of which are singletons, and less than 15% rests with the top ten. The sample holds many counts of this clonotype. Antigen unknown. Whole-study results and caveats: Reported findings indicate that, about two months after transplant, alpha-beta T cells came from several hundred expanded clones, which were derived from non-depleted graft cells. At day 60, the high TCRbeta diversity found in some patients originated from recipient T cells and thymic progenitors that had survived. When one year had passed after transplant, most T-cell counts and diversity came from newly produced T cells.

Between the trimmed V and J ends, which lost 2 bases and 9 bases, there was a span of 17 bases. This CDR3 region has 14 residues. CDR1 is MNHEY and CDR2 is SVGAGI in the germline V gene. The receptor was derived from a boy under three years old who had a stem cell transplant for acute myeloid leukemia, so the T cells may come from the graft donor. The specimen was PBMCs, mostly from graft donor cells, collected 360 days after TCRalphabeta/CD19-depleted stem cell transplant. The chain uses TRBV6-5 and TRBJ2-7; a possible D gene is TRBD2 (6 bases). CDR3 loop: CASSYRDSQGAQYF. In nucleotides, the CDR3 is TGTGCCAGCAGTTACCGGGACTCACAAGGCGCGCAGTACTTC.